This TCR beta chain was obtained from a study of T-cell memory formation after mild COVID-19. Study-level points and caveats: CD4/CD8 balance characterized clones contracting day 15 to 85, and CD4+ skew characterized later expanders. CD4+ clones that contracted lay mainly in CM and EM; CD8+ ones lay in EMRA. Memory cells collected pre-infection included some clones that later responded, suggesting cross-reactive memory joined.

In its sample, this clonotype was seen a few times. Its antigen remains unknown. In TCRdb, the 5' RACE reads were re-called with MiXCR into one record per CDR3 protein. The sample includes 250,000 to 300,000 distinct CDR3 sequences, 15% to 20% of them seen just once. Trimming took off 3 bases at V and 6 bases at J, with 5 bases between the two ends. Germline V gene data show CDR1 as DFQATT and CDR2 as SNEGSKA (reference sequence). This CDR3 is built from 10 residues. This sequence was found in a young man who had mild COVID-19 (a few samples of this study predate the infection). Cell type and time point are not known. Material: PBMCs or a T cell subset sorted from them (not recorded which). V and J are TRBV20-1 and TRBJ2-5; no definite D call. The CDR3 spells CSASAQTQYF. The CDR3 nucleotides read TGCAGTGCTAGCGCTCAGACCCAGTACTTC.